This record concerns one T cell receptor beta chain sequence. The germline gives CDR1 LNHDA, CDR2 SQIVND (reference sequence). The CDR3 consists of 18 residues. With 0 bases removed from V and 5 bases from J, the gap between germline ends came to 20 bases. These data are taken from a study of blood T cell repertoires in COVID-19. Study as a whole: Samples of COVID-19 (acute and convalescent) were obtained from the United States, Italy and Spain. PBMCs, B-cell-depleted T cells, or T cells provided the cDNA or gDNA that made up the material.

Methods used by the authors: Researchers report that nucleated cell counts were estimated from reference gene primer amplification. TCRdb keeps only in-frame clones here, not all; method: immunoSEQ multiplex PCR. That table furnishes V, J and clone size, whereas the DNA furnished D and trimming. The repertoire includes 160,000 or so clones, around 80% of them detected once, and roughly 19% sits in the top ten. The TCR originated in a woman older than 75 with acute or convalescent COVID-19. Material: peripheral blood. J is TRBJ1-5 and V is TRBV19; D possibly corresponds to TRBD1 (6 bases). This CDR3 reads CASSIDTTWGGRDQPQHF. In DNA form, the CDR3 reads TGTGCCAGTAGTATAGATACCACGTGGGGGGGCCGAGATCAGCCCCAGCATTTT. The variable domain in full, completed from reference TRBV19 and TRBJ1-5, reads DGGITQSPKYLFRKEGQNVTLSCEQNLNHDAMYWYRQDPGQGLRLIYYSQIVNDFQKGDIAEGYSVSREKKESFPLTVTSAQKNPTAFYLCASSIDTTWGGRDQPQHFGDGTRLSIL.